Shown below are 30 T cell receptor beta chains from a single sample sequenced in a study of CD8+CD57+ T cells in acquired aplastic anemia. CDR3 and TCR beta VDJ profiling relied on genomic DNA as the template. TCRdb fed the reads into MiXCR, producing one record per CDR3 protein. The table has about 220,000 distinct CDR3 sequences, approximately 35% seen once; the top ten hold around 1.1%. The specimen sequenced was sorted CD4+, CD8+, or CD8+CD57+ T cells (not recorded which) from PBMCs. These TCRs come from a human donor in good health, serving as a control.

This clonotype was seen a few times. The V and J genes are TRBV11-2 and TRBJ2-4, with 10 bases lining up with TRBD2. The germline CDR1 and CDR2 sequences are SGHAT and FQNNGV. This CDR3 has 17 amino acids. Trimming cost V 6 bases and J 3 bases; bases outside gene matches: 11. Here the CDR3 reads CASSRKILAGDKNIQYF. CDR3 DNA: TGTGCCAGCAGTCGAAAAATCCTAGCGGGAGACAAAAACATTCAGTACTTC.

This clonotype was counted ten times or more. Here the CDR3 DNA reads TGCGCCAGCAGCCAAGATCAGACGGAGGAGACCCAGTACTTC. This encodes CASSQDQTEETQYF. The chain has TRBV4-1 and TRBJ2-5; D remains unclear. With 0 bases removed from V and 5 bases from J, the gap between germline ends came to 10 bases. Germline V gene lookup returns CDR1 MGHRA and CDR2 YSYEKL. This CDR3 comprises 14 residues.

CDR3 bases: TGCAGTGCTAGTCCGGGACTGAGAAATTCACCCCTCCACTTT. Its translation: CSASPGLRNSPLHF. This sequence joins TRBV20-1 and TRBJ1-6, with D tentatively TRBD1 (5 bases). The CDR3 has 14 residues. The germline CDR1 and CDR2 sequences are DFQATT and SNEGSKA (reference sequence). Trimming took off 3 bases at V and 7 bases at J, with 13 bases between the two ends.

There are many counts of this clonotype. CDR3 DNA sequence: TGTGCCAGCAGCTTAGTCCCCTGGACAGTCAGAGAGACCCAGTACTTC. Translation gives CASSLVPWTVRETQYF. The chain has TRBV11-2 and TRBJ2-5, with D possibly matching TRBD1 (6 bases). This CDR3 region has 16 residues. Germline V gene lookup returns CDR1 SGHAT and CDR2 FQNNGV. V lost 1 base, J lost 4 bases, and 16 bases lay in between.

This clonotype was detected a few times. The chain links TRBV12-3 or TRBV12-4 to TRBJ2-2; a possible D gene is TRBD2 (7 bases). The CDR3 loop spans 16 amino acids. V was trimmed by 3 bases and J by 5 bases, leaving 16 bases between them. CDR3 in amino acids: CASSLRGRGRTGELFF. CDR3 sequence (DNA): TGTGCCAGCAGTTTGAGGGGGAGGGGGAGGACCGGGGAGCTGTTTTTT.

This clonotype was seen many times. This chain uses TRBV7-8 with TRBJ1-1; D remains ambiguous. The ends were cut back, 1 base at V and 3 bases at J, with 6 bases in the middle. The length of the CDR3 is 13 residues. Germline lookup yields CDR1 SGHVS and CDR2 FQNEAQ. The CDR3 DNA reads as TGTGCCAGCAGCTTAGGAGAGGACACTGAAGCTTTCTTT. Amino acid sequence: CASSLGEDTEAFF.

Concerning this clonotype itself: This clone may be a read error of a much larger clone one base away. The chain links TRBV10-3 to TRBJ1-6, with a tentative D call TRBD1 (5 bases). CDR1 is ENHRY and CDR2 is SYGVKD in the germline V gene. CDR3 length equals 11 residues. The V end was cut by 4 bases, the J end by 13 bases, with 8 bases between. Here the CDR3 DNA reads TGTGCCATCAGTGGGGGGGGTCCCCTCCACTTT. It yields the protein CAISGGGPLHF.

This clonotype was recorded at least ten times. The rearrangement links TRBV7-9 to TRBJ2-7; 7 positions agree with TRBD1. The CDR3 extends over 14 amino acids. Germline CDR1 is SEHNR and CDR2 is FQNEAQ (reference sequence). With 5 bases clipped from V and 2 bases from J, the junction kept 6 bases outside the gene matches. The CDR3 is CASSPGTETYEQYF. CDR3 coding DNA: TGTGCCAGCAGCCCCGGGACAGAAACCTACGAGCAGTACTTC. The full variable domain, rest sourced from reference TRBV7-9 and TRBJ2-7, is DTGVSQNPRHKITKRGQNVTFRCDPISEHNRLYWYRQTLGQGPEFLTYFQNEAQLEKSRLLSDRFSAERPKGSFSTLEIQRTEQGDSAMYLCASSPGTETYEQYFGPGTRLTVT.

The sample holds many counts of this clonotype. This CDR3 reads CASSVGTGVWDTQYF. CDR3 DNA: TGCGCCAGCAGCGTAGGGACAGGAGTTTGGGATACGCAGTATTTT. V gene TRBV5-1 combines with J gene TRBJ2-3, with 8 bases aligning to TRBD1. The CDR3 sequence is 15 residues long. The V gene end was trimmed by 4 bases and the J gene end by 6 bases; junction bases not matched to a gene: 10. CDR1 SGHRS and CDR2 YFSETQ come from the germline V gene.

With respect to this clonotype: A much bigger clone sits one base away, suggesting this may be a read error. This chain uses TRBV6-1 with TRBJ1-5, with 12 bases matching TRBD1. The CDR3 has 15 residues. Germline V gives CDR1 MNHNS, CDR2 SASEGT. V was clipped by 6 bases and J by 5 bases; unmatched bases: 5. This CDR3 is CASRGTGGVDQPQHF. Here the CDR3 DNA reads TGTGCCAGCAGAGGGACAGGGGGCGTCGATCAGCCCCAGCATTTT.

Points on this clonotype: Since a much larger clone is just one base distant, this may be a read error. The chain uses TRBV5-1 and TRBJ1-2, with 8 positions matching TRBD1. Germline CDR1 reads SGHRS; CDR2 reads YFSETQ. This CDR3 is 15 amino acids long. V was pared by 0 bases and J by 2 bases, with 3 bases of the junction left unmatched. The CDR3 loop is CASSLATGENYGYTF. CDR3 DNA: TGCGCCAGCAGCTTGGCGACAGGGGAGAACTATGGCTACACCTTC. Based on the CDR3 plus reference TRBV5-1 and TRBJ1-2, the full variable domain is KAGVTQTPRYLIKTRGQQVTLSCSPISGHRSVSWYQQTPGQGLQFLFEYFSETQRNKGNFPGRFSGRQFSNSRSEMNVSTLELGDSALYLCASSLATGENYGYTFGSGTRLTVV.

This chain links TRBV7-9 with TRBJ1-5; D is unresolved. Germline CDR1 reads SEHNR; CDR2 reads FQNEAQ (reference sequence). The CDR3 covers 13 residues. V lost 5 bases to trimming and J lost 0 bases, with 5 bases between them. CDR3 sequence: CASSPNSNQPQHF. The CDR3 DNA is TGTGCCAGCAGCCCTAATAGCAATCAGCCCCAGCATTTT.

The gene calls are TRBV29-1 and TRBJ1-1; D is possibly TRBD1 (6 bases). Trimming shortened V by 5 bases and J by 6 bases, and 10 bases separated the two germline ends. The CDR3 extends over 11 amino acids. CDR1 and CDR2 (germline): SQVTM, ANQGSEA. This chain's CDR3 is CSVNRVAEAFF. The CDR3 nucleotides are TGCAGCGTTAACAGGGTCGCTGAAGCTTTCTTT.

This clonotype was seen repeatedly, ten times or more. One junction end disagrees with the germline gene, perhaps due to a read error. The chain employs TRBV6-5 and TRBJ1-5; perhaps TRBD1 as D (5 bases). The germline gives CDR1 MNHEY, CDR2 SVGAGI. This CDR3 region has 9 residues. DNA of the CDR3: TGTGCCAGCAGTTATCCGGGGGATTTT. Protein product: CASSYPGDF.

This clonotype was seen repeatedly, ten times or more. J is TRBJ2-3 and V is TRBV9; no reliable D call. Germline CDR1 SGDLS, CDR2 YYNGEE. V was shortened by 4 bases and J by 4 bases, with 10 bases between the two germline ends. This CDR3 is 13 amino acids long. The CDR3 loop reads CASSPGRSDTQYF. CDR3 DNA: TGTGCCAGCAGCCCCGGTCGTTCAGATACGCAGTATTTT.

This chain uses TRBV12-3 or TRBV12-4 with TRBJ2-7; TRBD2 matches at 12 bases. This CDR3 has 15 residues. Unmatched junction bases numbered 8, after V lost 9 bases and J lost 2 bases. The CDR3 coding sequence is TGTGCCAGTAGGACTAGCGGGGAAGTAGCCTACGAGCAGTACTTC. It encodes CASRTSGEVAYEQYF.

This clonotype turned up a few times. The gene calls are TRBV3-1 and TRBJ1-2; 8 bases are shared with TRBD1. J was trimmed by 7 bases and V by 4 bases; bases with no gene match: 2. Germline CDR1 and CDR2: LGHDT and YNNKEL (reference sequence). The CDR3 is 12 amino acids. The CDR3 DNA follows: TGTGCCAGCAGCCTACAGGGGGTTGGCTACACCTTC. It codes for CASSLQGVGYTF.

The sample holds many counts of this clonotype. The chain is built from TRBV20-1 and TRBJ1-1; 8 nucleotides match TRBD1. Germline V CDR1 and CDR2: DFQATT, SNEGSKA (reference sequence). Trimming cost V 4 bases and J 2 bases; bases outside gene matches: 3. The CDR3 consists of 13 residues. CDR3 loop: CSATGQGNTEAFF. The CDR3 DNA is TGCAGTGCTACCGGACAGGGTAACACTGAAGCTTTCTTT.

This clonotype has just a few counts. The chain recombines TRBV15 with TRBJ2-7; possible D gene TRBD1, 5 bases. Trimming shortened V by 2 bases and J by 6 bases, and 14 bases separated the two germline ends. CDR3 length: 14 residues. Per the germline V gene, CDR1 is LNHNV and CDR2 is YYDKDF (reference sequence). DNA of the CDR3: TGTGCCACCAGCAGAAGGGGCGCTTGGGCCGAGCAGTACTTC. Translating it yields CATSRRGAWAEQYF.

Worth noting for this clonotype: Compared with germline, one end of the junction differs, possibly owing to a read error. The chain couples TRBV15 to TRBJ1-6; D gene ambiguous. Germline-derived CDR1 and CDR2 are LNHNV and YYDKDF (reference sequence). The CDR3 is 12 residues long. CDR3 coding DNA: TGTGCCACCAGCGGAGGAGATTCATCCCTCCACTTT. This encodes CATSGGDSSLHF.

This CDR3 is CAASPFYSGANVLTF. The CDR3 DNA follows: TGTGCGGCCTCCCCTTTTTACTCTGGGGCCAACGTCCTGACTTTC. The V gene is TRBV19, the J gene TRBJ2-6; D unclear. The CDR3 sequence is 15 residues long. CDR1 LNHDA and CDR2 SQIVND come from the germline V gene (reference sequence).

The V call is TRBV7-2, the J call TRBJ1-1; TRBD1 matches at 10 bases. Germline-derived CDR1 and CDR2 are SGHTA and FQGNSA. J lost 11 bases, V lost 3 bases, and 6 bases had no gene match. The CDR3 contains 13 residues. CDR3: CASSLDRGGMAFF. Written as DNA, the CDR3 is TGTGCCAGCAGCTTGGACAGGGGGGGGATGGCTTTCTTT.

This clonotype was seen a handful of times. This chain uses TRBV20-1 with TRBJ2-7; 8 bases line up with TRBD1. This CDR3 contains 13 residues. Germline V gene sequence: CDR1 DFQATT, CDR2 SNEGSKA (reference sequence). Trimming at V came to 6 bases and at J to 2 bases, leaving 6 bases not matched to a gene. CDR3 protein: CSASGTGPYEQYF. The CDR3 DNA sequence: TGCAGTGCCTCCGGGACAGGACCCTACGAGCAGTACTTC.

This clonotype was counted ten times or more. The J gene is TRBJ2-7, the V gene TRBV19; 7 bases are shared with TRBD2. CDR3 size: 15 residues. Germline V lookup: CDR1 LNHDA, CDR2 SQIVND (reference sequence). With V trimmed by 10 bases and J by 4 bases, 16 bases remained unmatched. CDR3 in amino acids: CATQKVWGGLYEQYF. The CDR3 nucleotides read TGTGCCACCCAGAAGGTATGGGGGGGTCTATACGAGCAGTACTTC.

This clonotype was recorded many times. The junction and the germline gene differ at one end; a read error may be behind it. This chain's CDR3 is CASSSATEQCF. For the CDR3, the DNA is TGTGCCAGCAGCTCCGCGACCGAGCAGTGCTTC. This rearrangement joins TRBV9 to TRBJ2-7; D uncertain. The CDR3 has 11 residues. The germline gives CDR1 SGDLS, CDR2 YYNGEE. The whole variable domain, remainder taken from reference TRBV9 and TRBJ2-7, is DSGVTQTPKHLITATGQRVTLRCSPRSGDLSVYWYQQSLDQGLQFLIQYYNGEERAKGNILERFSAQQFPDLHSELNLSSLELGDSALYFCASSSATEQCFGPGTRLTVT.

Concerning this clonotype: Given a much more abundant clone one base away, this may be a read error. The rearrangement uses TRBV2 and TRBJ1-6, with TRBD1 as a possible D gene (5 bases). V lost 7 bases and J 8 bases, leaving 15 bases between the germline ends. The CDR3 sequence is 14 residues long. Germline CDR1 and CDR2: SNHLY and FYNNEI. The DNA for the CDR3 is TGTGCCAGCAACCTGGGACGGATAGATTCACCCCTCCACTTT. This gives the protein CASNLGRIDSPLHF.

This clonotype was picked up many times. The V call is TRBV11-1, the J call TRBJ2-7; 10 bases line up with TRBD2. This CDR3 comprises 20 residues. After removal of 0 bases from V and 2 bases from J, the junction contained 16 bases not matched to a gene. Germline CDR1 SGHAT, CDR2 FQDESV (reference sequence). The DNA of the CDR3 is TGTGCCAGCAGCTTAGCGTTGGTAGGACTAGCGGAGACCTGGGCCTACGAGCAGTACTTC. Its protein product is CASSLALVGLAETWAYEQYF.

Only a few counts were recorded for this clonotype. The chain employs TRBV5-5 and TRBJ2-5; D perhaps matches TRBD2 (5 bases). V was cut by 4 bases and J by 5 bases, with 18 bases left in between. The germline V gene encodes CDR1 SGHKS and CDR2 YYEKEE (reference sequence). This CDR3 is 15 amino acids long. CDR3 in DNA: TGTGCCAGCAGCGTTCGATTCGGGGATTGGGAGACCCAGTACTTC. Amino acids: CASSVRFGDWETQYF.

This clonotype has at least ten counts. The rearrangement joins TRBV7-2 to TRBJ2-5; D possibly corresponds to TRBD2 (7 bases). V was cut by 1 base and J by 1 base, with 10 bases left in between. The CDR3 sequence is 15 residues long. Germline CDR1 SGHTA, CDR2 FQGNSA. The CDR3 bases are TGTGCCAGCAGCTTAGGTGGGGGGGCCCAAGAGACCCAGTACTTC. Residues: CASSLGGGAQETQYF.

This chain connects TRBV10-2 to TRBJ2-1; unclear D gene. The DNA end is more similar to TRBJ2-5, so the J call may be wrong. CDR1 and CDR2 from the germline V gene are WSHSY and SAAADI. The CDR3 contains 11 residues. The CDR3 DNA follows: TGCGCCAGCAGTGAGTCTGGGACCCAGTACTTC. It specifies CASSESGTQYF.